This is a list of T cell receptor beta chains from one sample in a study of ipilimumab plus nivolumab after autologous stem cell transplantation. Clones were read by immunoSEQ multiplex PCR, and TCRdb kept only the in-frame ones, dropping some. The repertoire holds 17,000 or so clones, with roughly 84% as singletons. This material consisted of PBMCs, taken in a trial of ipilimumab plus nivolumab as post-transplant consolidation. Source of these receptors: a male donor with diffuse large B-cell lymphoma. CDR3s include the opening cysteine and the closing phenylalanine or tryptophan. A D gene is named only where the DNA matches it firmly. Clone size is stated in some rows and not others, as once, few, many or a class when expanded.

CASGRLGPINEQFF	TGTGCCAGCGGAAGATTGGGGCCTATAAATGAGCAGTTCTTC	.	14	few	TRBV14	TRBJ2-1
CASTAMAETQYF	TGTGCCAGCACCGCTATGGCAGAGACCCAGTACTTC	.	12	.	TRBV6-1	TRBJ2-5
CAVRRASGNTGELFF	TGTGCCGTGCGCCGGGCTAGCGGTAACACCGGGGAGCTGTTTTTT	TRBD2	15	.	TRBV10-3	TRBJ2-2
CASSVEQGPTEAFF	TGTGCCAGCAGCGTAGAACAGGGCCCCACTGAAGCTTTCTTT	.	14	.	TRBV9	TRBJ1-1
CASSRGGNTEAFF	TGTGCCAGCAGCCGAGGGGGGAACACTGAAGCTTTCTTT	.	13	.	TRBV7-9	TRBJ1-1
CASIWVRAQYF	TGTGCCAGCATCTGGGTTAGGGCGCAGTATTTT	.	11	.	TRBV6-7	TRBJ2-3
CASRPGRRGVPGNQPQHF	TGTGCCAGTAGACCGGGACGCCGTGGGGTTCCTGGCAATCAGCCCCAGCATTTT	.	18	.	TRBV19	TRBJ1-5
CASSDPTNNEQFF	TGTGCCAGCAGCGATCCTACCAACAATGAGCAGTTCTTC	.	13	.	TRBV6-1	TRBJ2-1
CASSQDGLAVRFF	TGTGCCAGCAGCCAAGATGGACTAGCCGTCCGGTTCTTC	TRBD2	13	.	TRBV4-2	TRBJ2-1
CASSGGTGGEQFF	TGTGCCAGCAGTGGAGGCACGGGGGGTGAGCAGTTCTTC	TRBD2	13	.	TRBV2	TRBJ2-1
CASSLEADGGKFF	TGCGCCAGCAGCTTGGAGGCGGACGGAGGGAAGTTCTTC	.	13	.	TRBV5-1	TRBJ2-1
CASSSTAQFF	TGTGCCAGCAGTAGTACCGCGCAGTTCTTC	.	10	.	TRBV28	TRBJ2-1
CASSDSSDRLYGYTF	TGTGCCAGCAGTGACTCCTCAGACAGGCTCTATGGCTACACCTTC	.	15	.	TRBV6-4	TRBJ1-2
CASSSREPRAFF	TGTGCCAGCAGTTCCCGGGAGCCCAGGGCTTTCTTT	.	12	.	TRBV11-2	TRBJ1-1